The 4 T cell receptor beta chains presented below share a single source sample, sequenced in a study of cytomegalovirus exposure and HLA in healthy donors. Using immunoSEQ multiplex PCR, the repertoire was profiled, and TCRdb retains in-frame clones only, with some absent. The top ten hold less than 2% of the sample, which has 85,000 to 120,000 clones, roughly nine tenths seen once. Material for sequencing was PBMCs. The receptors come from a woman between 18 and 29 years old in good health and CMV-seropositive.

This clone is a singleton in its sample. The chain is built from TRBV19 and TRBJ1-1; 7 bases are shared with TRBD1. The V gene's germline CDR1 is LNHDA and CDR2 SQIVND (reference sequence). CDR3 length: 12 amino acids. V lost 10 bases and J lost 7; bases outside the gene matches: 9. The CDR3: CATRQGTNEAFF. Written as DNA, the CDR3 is TGTGCCACTCGACAGGGAACGAATGAAGCTTTCTTT.

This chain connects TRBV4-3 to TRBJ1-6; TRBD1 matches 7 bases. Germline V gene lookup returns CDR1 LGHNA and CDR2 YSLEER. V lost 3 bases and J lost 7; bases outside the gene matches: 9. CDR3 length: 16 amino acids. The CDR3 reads CASSHGYGTDNSPLHF. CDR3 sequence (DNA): TGCGCCAGCAGCCACGGCTACGGGACAGACAATTCACCCCTCCACTTT.

The CDR3 region is CASSVRDRGEQETQYF. CDR3 DNA sequence: TGTGCCAGCAGTGTCAGGGACAGGGGAGAACAAGAGACCCAGTACTTC. The chain links TRBV2 to TRBJ2-5, with TRBD1 identical over 10 bases. V lost 4 bases to trimming and J lost 2 bases; unmatched junction nucleotides: 7. The CDR3 spans 16 residues. Germline values: CDR1 SNHLY, CDR2 FYNNEI.

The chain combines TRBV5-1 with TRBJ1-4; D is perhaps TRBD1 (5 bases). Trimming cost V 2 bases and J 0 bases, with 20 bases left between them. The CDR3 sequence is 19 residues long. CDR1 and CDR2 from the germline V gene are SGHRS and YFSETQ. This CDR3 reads CASSLGVGLAIATNEKLFF. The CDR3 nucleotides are TGCGCCAGCAGCTTAGGAGTGGGACTGGCAATAGCAACTAATGAAAAACTGTTTTTT.